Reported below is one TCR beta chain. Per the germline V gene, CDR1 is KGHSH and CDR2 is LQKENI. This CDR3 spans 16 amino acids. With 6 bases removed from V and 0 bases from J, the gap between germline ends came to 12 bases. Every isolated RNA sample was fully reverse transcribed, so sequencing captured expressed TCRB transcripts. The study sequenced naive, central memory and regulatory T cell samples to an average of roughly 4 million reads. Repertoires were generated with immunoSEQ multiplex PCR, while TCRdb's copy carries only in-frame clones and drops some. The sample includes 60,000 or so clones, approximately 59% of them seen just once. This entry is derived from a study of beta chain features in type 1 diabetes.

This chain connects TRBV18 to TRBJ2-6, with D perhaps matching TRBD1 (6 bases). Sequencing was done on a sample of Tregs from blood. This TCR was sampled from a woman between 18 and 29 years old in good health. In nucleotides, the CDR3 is TGTGCCAGCTCGCCGCAAGGGGGCTCTGGGGCCAACGTCCTGACTTTC. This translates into CASSPQGGSGANVLTF.